This T cell receptor beta chain was documented in a study of blood T cells in healthy people across ages (dated by TCRdb to about 2015). Background for the entire study: In model experiments, template switching captured about one uniquely barcoded TCR beta cDNA molecule for every two T cells. Age-related changes in TCR beta repertoire diversity were measured in the study by deep sequencing normalized with unique cDNA molecular identifiers. Donors were grouped into four age groups: young (average 16 years), middle-aged (around 39), aged (around 62) and long-lived (less than 85). Donors of different ages were randomly distributed across sequencing lanes to avoid experimental bias. For two donors (one aged 18 to 30 and one aged 80 or older), the study analyzed two additional independent replicas of 1 million unique cDNA reads from the same blood draw. Study-wide conclusions, independent of this receptor: Since profiling was done on bulk unsorted PBMCs, naive and antigen-experienced compartments could not be conclusively compared. Compared with the aged group, more naive CD4+ T cells, fewer expanded clones and increased TCR diversity were shown by the long-lived group, suggesting age selection. As age increased, observed TCR beta diversity per million T cells dropped in a roughly linear way, and a significant reduction was already evident by age roughly 36. Observed TCR beta diversity correlated strongly with the percentage of naive T cells measured by flow cytometry. Donor CMV infection status was unknown, potentially confounding age-related changes in expanded clonotypes. Estimates of total diversity based on one million sequenced T cells were considered lower bounds and underestimates.

This clonotype was counted only a few times. This clone's antigen is unknown. Base qualities are not at hand, and no much larger clone is one base apart. Donors were a few dozen systemically healthy Caucasian individuals from Russia aged roughly 6 to 90 years. Around 10 milliliters of peripheral blood were drawn from each donor into EDTA-treated Vacutainer tubes. Ficoll-Paque density-gradient centrifugation was used to isolate PBMCs, with at least 6.5 million per sample. Total RNA, at least 5 micrograms per sample, was extracted from PBMCs with Trizol reagent. For every donor, flow cytometry on a PBMC aliquot measured the percentage of naive CD45RAhigh/CD27high T cells. The library was generated by 5' RACE. TCRdb lists the instrument as Illumina HiSeq 2500. A second PCR of about 6 to 11 cycles was performed with a sample-barcoded 5' primer and a J-beta primer mix. A unique molecular identifier was introduced onto each TCR beta cDNA molecule by a template-switch 5' adaptor carrying 12 random nucleotides. Each sample yielded at least 2.5 million CDR3-containing paired-end reads. The Mint cDNA synthesis kit, primed by a TRBC-specific oligonucleotide, was used to synthesize first-strand cDNA from all RNA. Following uracil-DNA glycosylase treatment, a first 18-cycle PCR with universal primers M1SS and BC2_uni_R was performed on all cDNA. Per the source publication's procedure: Normalization of each sample was performed by random selection of 1 million high-quality reads, each carrying a distinct molecular identifier. Instead of being binned into consensus sequences, reads that shared molecular identifiers were thrown out. MiTCR, run with a Q25 quality threshold and the strictest error-elimination algorithm, handled CDR3 identification, clonotype clustering and error correction. A nonparametric unseen species model with Euler transformation was used to estimate a lower bound on total TCR beta diversity. Starting from the raw public reads, TCRdb applied fastp trimming at Q25, assembled clones with MiXCR and retained in-frame beta chains. Duplicate CDR3 protein sequences are folded into a single record with the most common DNA and genes. The V and J calls come from TCRdb's annotation, not from the publication. This sample lists hundreds of thousands of distinct CDR3 sequences; roughly 30% were detected once. The ten largest account for 15% to 17% of the sample.

The CDR3 measures 16 amino acids from cysteine to phenylalanine. CDR3 DNA is the only sequence kept; it has 48 bases, read in frame from the first base. Between the V and J ends, shortened by 4 bases and 2 bases respectively, the junction contains 15 bases. CDR1 and CDR2 were assigned from the germline V gene as KGHDR and SFDVKD. The sequenced sample was blood. Recombination joined TRBV24-1 with TRBJ2-3, with TRBD2 as a weak D call on 6 bases. This clonotype was obtained from an elderly woman in good health. The CDR3 is CATSDTKGGNTDTQYF. Read as DNA, the sequence is TGTGCCACCAGTGACACAAAGGGAGGAAACACAGATACGCAGTATTTT.